These 29 T cell receptor beta chains share one sample of origin, sequenced in a study of T cell repertoires in cytomegalovirus infection (dated by TCRdb to the late 2010s). Sequencing was carried out with an Illumina HiSeq 1500. The public reads were reanalyzed by TCRdb: fastp trimming at Q25, MiXCR alignment, in-frame beta chains only. Rows merge per CDR3 protein into single entries with the most common DNA and genes. Recorded for this sample are roughly 640,000 distinct CDR3 sequences; approximately 25% of them occurred a single time. The top ten constitute 8% of the sample. Input material: CD8+ T cells from PBMCs. These receptors were taken from a human donor in good health (CMV status not recorded). Some clones in this sample may be carry-over from other donors' samples.

This rearrangement joins TRBV6-6 to TRBJ2-3; 7 bases match TRBD1. Germline V gene lookup returns CDR1 MNHNY and CDR2 SVGAGI (reference sequence). Germline trimming cut 7 bases from V and 0 bases from J; bases unmatched to any gene: 4. The CDR3 length is 14 residues. The CDR3 nucleotides are TGTGCCAGCATTGGACAGGCGAGCACAGATACGCAGTATTTT. Residues: CASIGQASTDTQYF.

The genes are TRBV7-6 and TRBJ2-5; the match to TRBD2 covers 10 bases. Unmatched junction bases numbered 7, after V lost 6 bases and J lost 3 bases. Looked up from germline, CDR1 is SGHVS and CDR2 is FNYEAQ. The CDR3 loop spans 15 amino acids. The CDR3 region has the DNA TGTGCCAGCAGTACAGACCTAGCGGGAGAAGAGACCCAGTACTTC. Translating gives CASSTDLAGEETQYF.

This clonotype showed up many times. The chain joins TRBV7-2 to TRBJ2-1, with no clear D. There are 12 residues in the CDR3. V dropped 5 bases and J dropped 9 bases, with 11 bases sitting between them. The germline gives CDR1 SGHTA, CDR2 FQGNSA. CDR3 in DNA: TGTGCCAGCAGCCCGTGGGAAGCTGAGCAGTTCTTC. The encoded protein is CASSPWEAEQFF.

Points on this clonotype: Compared with germline, one end of the junction differs, possibly owing to a read error. This rearrangement joins TRBV7-8 to TRBJ1-6; the D is unclear. Germline CDR1 and CDR2: SGHVS and FQNEAQ. This CDR3 has 14 amino acids. The CDR3 protein is CVSKSGRVNSPLHF. The CDR3 region has the DNA TGTGTCAGCAAATCAGGACGGGTAAATTCACCCCTCCACTTT.

The rearrangement links TRBV5-3 to TRBJ2-1; possibly TRBD2 for D (5 bases). TRBV5-3 is reported as an ORF; its role is uncertain. Trimming pared 8 bases from V and 12 bases from J, leaving 15 bases between. The CDR3 covers 11 residues. The CDR3, as DNA: TGTGCCAGCAGCCCCCACGGGGTGCAGTTCTTC. Amino acids: CASSPHGVQFF.

This clonotype occurred a few times. The chain joins TRBV6-5 to TRBJ2-7; TRBD1 aligns across 7 bases. The ends lost 6 bases at V and 2 bases at J; junction bases unmatched: 7. Germline loops: CDR1 MNHEY, CDR2 SVGAGI. There are 14 residues in the CDR3. CDR3 in amino acids: CASRRDSSTYEQYF. The CDR3 DNA sequence: TGTGCCAGCAGAAGGGACAGCAGCACCTACGAGCAGTACTTC.

The chain employs TRBV27 and TRBJ2-5; no reliable D call. The CDR3 is made up of 12 amino acids. The germline V gene encodes CDR1 MNHEY and CDR2 SMNVEV (reference sequence). V dropped 6 bases and J dropped 2 bases, with 7 bases sitting between them. The CDR3 sequence is CASSCPQETQYF. The CDR3 DNA sequence: TGTGCCAGCAGCTGCCCTCAAGAGACCCAGTACTTC.

This clonotype was counted between two and nine times. CDR3 sequence reads: CASSPAEGSSYNEQFF. For the CDR3, the DNA is TGTGCCAGCAGCCCCGCCGAGGGGAGCTCCTACAATGAGCAGTTCTTC. This sequence joins TRBV7-9 and TRBJ2-1, with D tentatively TRBD1 or TRBD2 (5 bases each). V lost 5 bases to trimming and J lost 0 bases, with 14 bases between them. The germline gives CDR1 SEHNR, CDR2 FQNEAQ (reference sequence). This CDR3 is built from 16 residues.

In this sample, this clonotype turned up a few times. V and J are TRBV7-2 and TRBJ2-2, with a weak D call TRBD1 (5 bases). This CDR3 is 16 amino acids long. V dropped 4 bases and J dropped 5 bases, with 17 bases sitting between them. Germline loops: CDR1 SGHTA, CDR2 FQGNSA. This CDR3 reads CASSSTRAPETGELFF. For the CDR3, the DNA is TGTGCCAGCAGCTCCACCAGGGCGCCGGAGACCGGGGAGCTGTTTTTT. The variable domain in full, completed from reference TRBV7-2 and TRBJ2-2, reads GAGVSQSPSNKVTEKGKDVELRCDPISGHTALYWYRQSLGQGLEFLIYFQGNSAPDKSGLPSDRFSAERTGGSVSTLTIQRTQQEDSAVYLCASSSTRAPETGELFFGEGSRLTVL.

This clonotype was observed at least ten times. The chain uses TRBV7-2 and TRBJ1-5; D is ambiguous. This CDR3 is built from 13 residues. Trimming left V 3 bases short and J 5 bases short, with 8 bases between. Looked up from germline, CDR1 is SGHTA and CDR2 is FQGNSA. The CDR3 sequence: CASSFIADQPQHF. The CDR3 nucleotides are TGTGCCAGCAGCTTCATCGCGGATCAGCCCCAGCATTTT.

This clonotype was recorded at least ten times. The rearrangement uses TRBV28 and TRBJ2-1; D might be TRBD1 (6 bases). The germline V gene has CDR1 MDHEN and CDR2 SYDVKM. The CDR3 sequence is 15 residues long. Trimming pared 2 bases from V and 3 bases from J, leaving 11 bases between. CDR3 DNA: TGTGCCAGCAGTTTACAGGGGTCGATCTACAATGAGCAGTTCTTC. This gives the protein CASSLQGSIYNEQFF.

The genes are TRBV19 and TRBJ2-3; no firm D call. This CDR3 region has 14 residues. CDR1 is LNHDA and CDR2 is SQIVND in the germline V gene (reference sequence). V lost 9 bases and J 1 base, leaving 14 bases between the germline ends. The CDR3 here is CASPPRQGTDTQYF. CDR3 in DNA: TGTGCCAGCCCCCCCAGGCAGGGCACAGATACGCAGTATTTT.

This clonotype was observed a few times. The chain recombines TRBV6-2 or TRBV6-3 with TRBJ2-5; D remains unclear. Germline loops: CDR1 MNHEY, CDR2 SVGEGT. Trimming stripped 0 bases from V and 1 base from J, with 9 bases between. The CDR3 totals 15 residues. The CDR3 region has the DNA TGTGCCAGCAGTTACTCCGCAGACCCCCAAGAGACCCAGTACTTC. Protein sequence: CASSYSADPQETQYF.

Details on this clonotype: A junction end diverges from the germline sequence, so it may reflect a read error. This sequence joins TRBV12-3 or TRBV12-4 and TRBJ2-7; 8 bases fit TRBD1. This CDR3 has 11 amino acids. The CDR3 here is CASSQGAELYF. The CDR3 coding sequence is TGTGCCAGCAGTCAGGGGGCCGAGCTGTACTTC.

This clonotype was seen repeatedly, ten times or more. The V gene is TRBV7-6, the J gene TRBJ1-1, with D hard to call. Germline V gives CDR1 SGHVS, CDR2 FNYEAQ. This CDR3 spans 14 amino acids. The germline V and J ends were trimmed by 2 bases and 4 bases, with 11 bases remaining between them. CDR3 sequence: CASSLQGFSTEAFF. CDR3 coding DNA: TGTGCCAGCAGCTTACAAGGGTTTTCCACTGAAGCTTTCTTT.

The V and J genes are TRBV7-9 and TRBJ2-5; D remains unclear. The CDR3 has 14 residues. The germline V gene has CDR1 SEHNR and CDR2 FQNEAQ (reference sequence). V dropped 3 bases and J dropped 1 base, with 9 bases sitting between them. The CDR3 protein is CASSFAGSQETQYF. CDR3 bases: TGTGCCAGCAGCTTCGCAGGCAGCCAAGAGACCCAGTACTTC.

There are a few counts of this clonotype. This rearrangement joins TRBV28 to TRBJ2-1; TRBD2 is a possible D gene (7 bases). Germline V gene lookup returns CDR1 MDHEN and CDR2 SYDVKM. Trimming pared 11 bases from V and 2 bases from J, leaving 13 bases between. The CDR3 is 13 amino acids. CDR3 nucleotide sequence: TGTGCCTCCGAGGGGGGGGCCTACAATGAGCAGTTCTTC. Translation: CASEGGAYNEQFF.

This clonotype occurred a few times. This chain links TRBV28 with TRBJ1-5; D is perhaps TRBD1 (6 bases). In germline, CDR1 is MDHEN, CDR2 SYDVKM. The V end was cut by 3 bases, the J end by 4 bases, with 10 bases between. This CDR3 is 14 amino acids long. CDR3 sequence reads: CASSFDRLNQPQHF. DNA of the CDR3: TGTGCCAGCAGTTTTGACAGGCTAAATCAGCCCCAGCATTTT. The whole variable domain, filled in from reference TRBV28 and TRBJ1-5, reads DVKVTQSSRYLVKRTGEKVFLECVQDMDHENMFWYRQDPGLGLRLIYFSYDVKMKEKGDIPEGYSVSREKKERFSLILESASTNQTSMYLCASSFDRLNQPQHFGDGTRLSIL.

This clonotype was seen ten or more times. The CDR3, as DNA: TGTGCCAGCAGTCGCGGGCGGTTTGAGCAGTACGTC. This sequence encodes CASSRGRFEQYV. V usage is TRBV12-3 or TRBV12-4 and J usage is TRBJ2-7; tentatively, D is TRBD2 (5 bases). CDR3 length equals 12 residues. V lost 5 bases, J lost 7 bases, and 12 bases lay in between.

In its sample, this clonotype was seen a few times. The CDR3, as DNA: TGTGCCAGCAGCTTACCCCGGGACAAATCAACCTATGAGCAGTTCTTC. Translation: CASSLPRDKSTYEQFF. The J gene is TRBJ2-1, the V gene TRBV7-9; D is possibly TRBD1 (6 bases). CDR1 is SEHNR and CDR2 is FQNEAQ in the germline V gene (reference sequence). V lost 2 bases and J lost 8, with 19 bases in between. The CDR3 sequence is 16 residues long.

The gene calls are TRBV11-2 and TRBJ2-1; D gene uncertain. V lost 5 bases to trimming and J lost 12 bases, with 11 bases between them. Germline V lookup: CDR1 SGHAT, CDR2 FQNNGV. This CDR3 is built from 11 residues. The CDR3 bases are TGTGCCAGCAGCCCGTCGGATGTGCAGTTCTTC. This sequence encodes CASSPSDVQFF.

V usage is TRBV7-4 and J usage is TRBJ1-1; 7 bases are shared with TRBD1. This CDR3 has 16 residues. J lost 0 bases, V lost 0 bases, and 4 bases had no gene match. Germline V gene data show CDR1 as SGHVT and CDR2 as SQSDAQ. CDR3 region: CASSLAQGGLNTEAFF. In DNA form, the CDR3 reads TGTGCCAGCAGCTTAGCGCAAGGGGGCCTGAACACTGAAGCTTTCTTT.

With regard to this clonotype: This could be a read error, since a much larger clone is one nucleotide away. The J gene is TRBJ2-5, the V gene TRBV7-2; TRBD1 is a possible D gene (5 bases). CDR1 is SGHTA and CDR2 is FQGNSA in the germline V gene. This CDR3 comprises 13 residues. The CDR3 DNA follows: TGTGTCAGCAGCGCGGACAATAAAGAGACCCAGTACTTC. This encodes CVSSADNKETQYF.

The chain couples TRBV25-1 to TRBJ1-3; no clear D gene. Trimming took 0 bases from V and 1 from J, leaving 16 bases between them. CDR3 length: 18 residues. Germline CDR1 reads MGHDK; CDR2 reads SYGVNS. The CDR3 protein is CASSEYYAGIGSGNTIYF. CDR3 nucleotide sequence: TGTGCCAGCAGTGAATATTATGCAGGAATCGGTTCTGGAAACACCATATATTTT.

Of note for this clonotype: A much larger clone differs from this one at a single base, so this may be a read error. The chain links TRBV4-1 to TRBJ2-1; TRBD1 aligns across 8 bases. J was trimmed by 9 bases and V by 2 bases; bases with no gene match: 6. The germline V gene has CDR1 MGHRA and CDR2 YSYEKL. This CDR3 has 14 amino acids. CDR3 residues: CASSQKTGASEQFF. The DNA of the CDR3 is TGCGCCAGCAGCCAAAAGACAGGGGCCAGTGAGCAGTTCTTC.

This clonotype was detected only a few times. The chain has TRBV28 and TRBJ1-1; no clear D gene. The CDR3 consists of 15 residues. CDR1 MDHEN and CDR2 SYDVKM come from the germline V gene. Trimming removed 1 base from V and 1 base from J, with 10 bases in between. The CDR3 DNA follows: TGTGCCAGCAGTTTATTTCTTCGGGAGAACACTGAAGCTTTCTTT. Encoded protein: CASSLFLRENTEAFF.

This clonotype was picked up many times. The chain joins TRBV7-8 to TRBJ2-2; TRBD2 matches at 8 bases. CDR3 length: 16 residues. J gave up 1 base and V 7 bases, and 8 bases lay outside the gene matches. The germline V gene has CDR1 SGHVS and CDR2 FQNEAQ. The CDR3 region is CASTPTGGVNTGELFF. The CDR3 nucleotides read TGTGCCAGCACCCCAACCGGGGGGGTGAACACCGGGGAGCTGTTTTTT.

The V and J genes are TRBV6-1 and TRBJ2-2, with 8 bases matching TRBD1. There are 14 residues in the CDR3. Per germline, CDR1 MNHNS and CDR2 SASEGT. With V trimmed by 10 bases and J by 6 bases, 10 bases remained unmatched. The CDR3 DNA sequence: TGTGCCATCTTGGGACAGGAAAGGGCCGGGGAGCTGTTTTTT. Encoded protein: CAILGQERAGELFF.

This clonotype was seen a few times. The rearrangement joins TRBV9 to TRBJ2-3, with TRBD2 matching 13 bases. This CDR3 has 18 amino acids. Trimming removed 4 bases from V and 5 bases from J; junction bases left unmatched: 13. The germline gives CDR1 SGDLS, CDR2 YYNGEE. The CDR3 region has the DNA TGTGCCAGCAGCCATGACCCACTAGCGGGGGGGCCTGGAGATACGCAGTATTTT. Translation gives CASSHDPLAGGPGDTQYF. The full variable domain, rest sourced from reference TRBV9 and TRBJ2-3, is DSGVTQTPKHLITATGQRVTLRCSPRSGDLSVYWYQQSLDQGLQFLIQYYNGEERAKGNILERFSAQQFPDLHSELNLSSLELGDSALYFCASSHDPLAGGPGDTQYFGPGTRLTVL.